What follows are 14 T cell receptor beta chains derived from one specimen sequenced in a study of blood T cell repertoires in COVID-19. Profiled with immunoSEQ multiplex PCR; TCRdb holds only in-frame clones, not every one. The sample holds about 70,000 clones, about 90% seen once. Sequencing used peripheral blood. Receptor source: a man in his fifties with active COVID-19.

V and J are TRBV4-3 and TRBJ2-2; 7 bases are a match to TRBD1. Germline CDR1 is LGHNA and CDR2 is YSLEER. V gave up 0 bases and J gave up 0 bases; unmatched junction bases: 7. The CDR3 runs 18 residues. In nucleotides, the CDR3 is TGCGCCAGCAGCCAAGATTTACCAGGGGGTACGAACACCGGGGAGCTGTTTTTT. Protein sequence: CASSQDLPGGTNTGELFF.

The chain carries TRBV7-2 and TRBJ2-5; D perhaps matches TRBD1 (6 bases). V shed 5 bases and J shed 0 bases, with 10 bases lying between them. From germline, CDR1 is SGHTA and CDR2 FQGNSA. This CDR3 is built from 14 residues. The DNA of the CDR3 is TGTGCCAGCAGCCGCCGGGACAACCAAGAGACCCAGTACTTC. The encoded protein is CASSRRDNQETQYF.

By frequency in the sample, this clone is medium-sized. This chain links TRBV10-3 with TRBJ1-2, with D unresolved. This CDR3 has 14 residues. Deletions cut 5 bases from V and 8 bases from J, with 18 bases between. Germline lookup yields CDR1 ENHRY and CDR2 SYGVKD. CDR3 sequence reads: CAISRERGSRGYTF. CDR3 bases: TGTGCCATCAGTCGCGAAAGAGGTTCGAGAGGCTACACCTTC.

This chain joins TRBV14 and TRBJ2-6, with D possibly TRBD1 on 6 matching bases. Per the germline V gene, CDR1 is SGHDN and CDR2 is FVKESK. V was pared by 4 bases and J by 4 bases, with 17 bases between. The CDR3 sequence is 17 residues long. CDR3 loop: CASSPPGGVWGANVLTF. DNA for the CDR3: TGTGCCAGCAGCCCTCCTGGGGGCGTGTGGGGGGCCAACGTCCTGACTTTC.

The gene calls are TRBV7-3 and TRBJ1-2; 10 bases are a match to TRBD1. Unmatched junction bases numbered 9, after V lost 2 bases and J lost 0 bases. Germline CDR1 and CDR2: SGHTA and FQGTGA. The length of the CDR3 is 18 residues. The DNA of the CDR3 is TGTGCCAGCAGCTTATGGGGGACAGGGGAACGAGCTAACTATGGCTACACCTTC. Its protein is CASSLWGTGERANYGYTF.

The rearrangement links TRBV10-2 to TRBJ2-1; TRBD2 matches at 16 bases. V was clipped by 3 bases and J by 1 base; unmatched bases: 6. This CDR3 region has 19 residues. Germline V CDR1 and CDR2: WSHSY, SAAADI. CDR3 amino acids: CASSDLGLAGGPSYNEQFF. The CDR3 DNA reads TGCGCCAGCAGTGACCTGGGACTAGCGGGAGGGCCATCCTACAATGAGCAGTTCTTC.

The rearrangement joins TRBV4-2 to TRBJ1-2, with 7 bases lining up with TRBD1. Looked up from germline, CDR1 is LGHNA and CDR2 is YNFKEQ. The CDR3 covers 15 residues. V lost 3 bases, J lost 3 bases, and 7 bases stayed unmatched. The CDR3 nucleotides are TGTGCCAGCAGCCATCGACAGGGTGGGGACTATGGCTACACCTTC. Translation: CASSHRQGGDYGYTF.

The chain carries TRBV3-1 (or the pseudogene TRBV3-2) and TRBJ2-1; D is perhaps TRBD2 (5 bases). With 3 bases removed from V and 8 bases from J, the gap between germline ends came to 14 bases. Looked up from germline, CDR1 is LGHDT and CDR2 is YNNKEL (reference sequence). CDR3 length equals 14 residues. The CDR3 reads CASSHTGDGDEQFF. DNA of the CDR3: TGTGCCAGCAGCCACACCGGGGATGGCGATGAGCAGTTCTTC.

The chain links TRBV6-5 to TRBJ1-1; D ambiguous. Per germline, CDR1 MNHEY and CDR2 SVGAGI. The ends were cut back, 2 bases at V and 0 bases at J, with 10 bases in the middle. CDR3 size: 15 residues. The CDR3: CASSYRVSVNTEAFF. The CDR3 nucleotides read TGTGCCAGCAGTTACCGGGTTTCGGTGAACACTGAAGCTTTCTTT.

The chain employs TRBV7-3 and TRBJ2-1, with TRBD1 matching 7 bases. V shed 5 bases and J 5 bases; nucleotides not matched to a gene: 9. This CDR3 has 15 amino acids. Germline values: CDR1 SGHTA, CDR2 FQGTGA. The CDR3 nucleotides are TGTGCCAGCAGCCTCGCCCACAGGGGTGACAATGAGCAGTTCTTC. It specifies CASSLAHRGDNEQFF.

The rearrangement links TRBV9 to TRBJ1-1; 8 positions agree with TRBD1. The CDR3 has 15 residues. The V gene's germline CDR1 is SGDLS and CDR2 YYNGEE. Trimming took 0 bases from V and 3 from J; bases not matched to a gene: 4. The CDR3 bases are TGTGCCAGCAGCGTAGGTAACAGGGGGGACACTGAAGCTTTCTTT. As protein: CASSVGNRGDTEAFF.

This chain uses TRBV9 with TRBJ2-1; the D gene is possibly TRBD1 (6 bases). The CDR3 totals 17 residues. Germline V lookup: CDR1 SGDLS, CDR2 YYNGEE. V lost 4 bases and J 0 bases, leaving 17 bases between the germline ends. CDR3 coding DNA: TGTGCCAGCAGCATAGCTCCAAACAGGGCCTCCTACAATGAGCAGTTCTTC. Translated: CASSIAPNRASYNEQFF.

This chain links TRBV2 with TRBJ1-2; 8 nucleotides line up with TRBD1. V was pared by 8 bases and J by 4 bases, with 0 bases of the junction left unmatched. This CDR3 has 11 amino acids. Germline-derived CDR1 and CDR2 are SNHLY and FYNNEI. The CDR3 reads CASGQGYGYTF. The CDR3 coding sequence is TGTGCCAGCGGACAGGGCTATGGCTACACCTTC.

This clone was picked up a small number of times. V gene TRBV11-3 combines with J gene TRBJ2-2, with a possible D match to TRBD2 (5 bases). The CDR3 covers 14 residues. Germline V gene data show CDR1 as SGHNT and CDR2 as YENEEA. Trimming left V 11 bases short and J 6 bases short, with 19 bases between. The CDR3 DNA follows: TGTGCCGTCACAACGGAGGTCCTGGCCGGGGAGCTGTTTTTT. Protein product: CAVTTEVLAGELFF. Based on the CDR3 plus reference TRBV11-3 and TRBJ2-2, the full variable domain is EAGVVQSPRYKIIEKKQPVAFWCNPISGHNTLYWYLQNLGQGPELLIRYENEEAVDDSQLPKDRFSAERLKGVDSTLKIQPAELGDSAVYLCAVTTEVLAGELFFGEGSRLTVL.